This T cell receptor (beta chain) originates from a study of T cell responses to AZD1222 COVID-19 vaccine. Overall study: Investigators merged groups given second doses at roughly 4 or roughly 12 weeks.

Germline V gene data show CDR1 as MNHNY and CDR2 as SVGAGI (reference sequence). Losses at the gene ends were 5 bases for V and 1 base for J; bases not matched to a gene: 9. The CDR3 runs to 17 residues. The method was immunoSEQ multiplex PCR; TCRdb's version includes in-frame clones alone and lacks a portion of them. The repertoire holds 150,000 to 170,000 clones, with 88% as singletons. The V and J genes are TRBV6-6 and TRBJ2-5, with TRBD2 matching 11 bases. Sequenced here: peripheral blood, sampled on day 0 of AZD1222 vaccination. The clonotype originates from an adult in good health. CDR3 DNA: TGTGCCAGCAGTCCCACGATAGCGGGGGGGCCCCAAGAGACCCAGTACTTC. This translates into CASSPTIAGGPQETQYF.